These 27 T cell receptor beta chains originate from one sample sequenced in a study of neurological immune-mediated disorders. TCRdb ran MiXCR on the 5' RACE reads and lists one entry per CDR3 protein. This table has tens of thousands of distinct CDR3 sequences, roughly 10% appearing once. The material sequenced was PBMCs. The source is a man aged 50 to 59 in good health.

This clonotype was counted many times. The chain uses TRBV7-2 and TRBJ2-1; 9 nucleotides line up with TRBD2. The germline V gene encodes CDR1 SGHTA and CDR2 FQGNSA. The V gene end was trimmed by 1 base and the J gene end by 7 bases; junction bases not matched to a gene: 11. The CDR3 contains 17 residues. As DNA, the CDR3 is TGTGCCAGCAGCTTAGACGGCGCGGGAGGGCTTCGGAATGAGCAGTTCTTC. Protein sequence: CASSLDGAGGLRNEQFF.

At least ten counts were recorded for this clonotype. CDR3 DNA: TGTGCCATCAGTGGACTAGCGGTAACCAATGAGCAGTTCTTC. It is translated as CAISGLAVTNEQFF. The rearrangement joins TRBV10-3 to TRBJ2-1; 9 bases align to TRBD2. The CDR3 is 14 amino acids. V gave up 4 bases and J gave up 6 bases; unmatched junction bases: 4. The germline CDR1 and CDR2 sequences are ENHRY and SYGVKD.

This clonotype was seen ten or more times. V is TRBV5-5 and J is TRBJ2-2; weak D call: TRBD1 (5 bases). V was clipped by 0 bases and J by 0 bases, with 9 bases between them. The length of the CDR3 is 16 residues. Germline V gene data show CDR1 as SGHKS and CDR2 as YYEKEE (reference sequence). The CDR3 sequence is CASSLARVANTGELFF. In DNA, the CDR3 is TGTGCCAGCAGCTTGGCCAGGGTAGCGAACACCGGGGAGCTGTTTTTT.

This clonotype came up many times. V is TRBV10-3 and J is TRBJ1-1; D is undetermined. CDR1 is ENHRY and CDR2 is SYGVKD in the germline V gene. V lost 3 bases and J 5 bases, leaving 7 bases between the germline ends. This CDR3 has 12 residues. CDR3 protein: CAISDRRTEAFF. The CDR3 bases are TGTGCCATCAGTGACCGAAGGACTGAAGCTTTCTTT.

This clonotype has ten or more counts. The chain employs TRBV28 and TRBJ1-4, with D perhaps TRBD1 (5 bases). The germline gives CDR1 MDHEN, CDR2 SYDVKM. CDR3 size: 16 residues. V was shortened by 7 bases and J by 0 bases, with 15 bases between the two germline ends. DNA for the CDR3: TGTGCCAGCACTATAGCATCGGGGGCAACTAATGAAAAACTGTTTTTT. Translated, it gives CASTIASGATNEKLFF.

The table lists this clonotype with many counts. This sequence joins TRBV5-1 and TRBJ2-4, with 14 bases identical to TRBD2. V gave up 4 bases and J gave up 3 bases; unmatched junction bases: 6. There are 17 residues in the CDR3. CDR1 SGHRS and CDR2 YFSETQ come from the germline V gene. CDR3 residues: CASSPGLAGVGKNIQYF. CDR3 sequence (DNA): TGCGCCAGCAGCCCGGGACTAGCGGGAGTCGGCAAAAACATTCAGTACTTC.

This clonotype was observed a handful of times. The V and J genes are TRBV7-2 and TRBJ2-7; 9 positions match TRBD1. This CDR3 spans 15 amino acids. V shed 4 bases, J shed 4 bases, and the junction held 8 bases outside the gene matches. Germline-derived CDR1 and CDR2 are SGHTA and FQGNSA. This CDR3 reads CASSWDRATSYEQYF. CDR3 sequence (DNA): TGTGCCAGCAGCTGGGACAGGGCTACTTCTTACGAGCAGTACTTC.

This clonotype was observed at least ten times. The CDR3, as DNA: TGTGCCAGCGATGGGGGGTTCCACTATGAAGCTTTCTTT. This gives the protein CASDGGFHYEAFF. J is TRBJ1-1 and V is TRBV19, with D perhaps matching TRBD1 (5 bases). The germline V and J ends were trimmed by 9 bases and 7 bases, with 18 bases remaining between them. Germline CDR1 is LNHDA and CDR2 is SQIVND (reference sequence). The CDR3 covers 13 residues.

This clonotype was observed many times. The rearrangement links TRBV20-1 to TRBJ2-3, with TRBD2 matching over 9 bases. Germline V CDR1 and CDR2: DFQATT, SNEGSKA (reference sequence). The V and J ends lost 3 bases and 4 bases, in that order; junction bases with no gene match: 2. The CDR3 loop spans 13 amino acids. DNA for the CDR3: TGCAGTGCTAGGGCGGGGGGGCCAGATACGCAGTATTTT. Amino acid sequence: CSARAGGPDTQYF.

This clonotype was picked up many times. This chain uses TRBV7-8 with TRBJ2-3, with D perhaps matching TRBD1 (6 bases). Germline CDR1 is SGHVS and CDR2 is FQNEAQ. This CDR3 spans 14 amino acids. Trimming took off 5 bases at V and 3 bases at J, with 12 bases between the two ends. CDR3 coding DNA: TGTGCCAGCAGCCGACAGGTAGTGACAGATACGCAGTATTTT. It codes for CASSRQVVTDTQYF.

This clonotype was seen at least ten times. The chain couples TRBV6-2 or TRBV6-3 to TRBJ2-1; weak D call: TRBD2 (6 bases). Per the germline V gene, CDR1 is MNHEY and CDR2 is SVGEGT. The CDR3 sequence is 17 residues long. The V end was cut by 5 bases, the J end by 8 bases, with 25 bases between. The CDR3 sequence is CASSLGERASIWHEQFF. The CDR3 region has the DNA TGTGCCAGCAGTCTCGGGGAGCGGGCGTCGATCTGGCATGAGCAGTTCTTC.

This clonotype appeared many times. The chain uses TRBV7-2 and TRBJ2-5; TRBD1 is a possible D gene (6 bases). The CDR3 spans 15 residues. With 3 bases removed from V and 2 bases from J, the gap between germline ends came to 13 bases. Germline lookup yields CDR1 SGHTA and CDR2 FQGNSA. This CDR3 is CASSLQGQLQETQYF. CDR3 bases: TGTGCCAGCAGCTTGCAGGGGCAACTTCAAGAGACCCAGTACTTC.

In its sample, this clonotype was seen many times. The chain uses TRBV5-1 and TRBJ2-2; D gene ambiguous. CDR1 is SGHRS, CDR2 YFSETQ, per germline. This CDR3 region has 15 residues. V gave up 2 bases and J gave up 4 bases, with 12 bases separating them. The CDR3 here is CASSFGGTTTGELFF. CDR3 nucleotide sequence: TGCGCCAGCAGCTTCGGTGGCACCACCACCGGGGAGCTGTTTTTT.

This clonotype was found many times. V is TRBV5-5 and J is TRBJ2-1; no definite D call. Trimming cost V 1 base and J 5 bases, with 10 bases left between them. The length of the CDR3 is 14 residues. CDR1 SGHKS and CDR2 YYEKEE come from the germline V gene (reference sequence). The CDR3 bases are TGTGCCAGCAGCTTGTACGGCGGACACAATGAGCAGTTCTTC. Amino acids: CASSLYGGHNEQFF.

This clonotype was counted at least ten times. The chain couples TRBV4-3 to TRBJ2-7; 10 positions agree with TRBD1. The CDR3 covers 15 residues. Germline CDR1 and CDR2: LGHNA and YSLEER. The V gene end was trimmed by 8 bases and the J gene end by 4 bases; junction bases not matched to a gene: 11. CDR3 sequence reads: CASSFSGTGEYEQYF. The CDR3 nucleotides read TGCGCCAGCTCATTCTCCGGGACAGGGGAATACGAGCAGTACTTC.

This clonotype was counted at least ten times. The chain employs TRBV28 and TRBJ2-7; D call uncertain. The CDR3 is 13 residues long. V was pared by 3 bases and J by 6 bases, with 12 bases between. Germline V gives CDR1 MDHEN, CDR2 SYDVKM. CDR3 nucleotides: TGTGCCAGCAGTTTTTCACTACCGGGCGAGCAGTACTTC. Protein product: CASSFSLPGEQYF.

This clonotype was counted at least ten times. The rearrangement links TRBV7-2 to TRBJ1-1, with D uncertain. The V gene's germline CDR1 is SGHTA and CDR2 FQGNSA. This CDR3 has 16 amino acids. Trimming left V 5 bases short and J 4 bases short, with 20 bases between. This chain's CDR3 is CASSQSRGQLITEAFF. Written as DNA, the CDR3 is TGTGCCAGCAGCCAGTCGAGAGGGCAGTTGATCACTGAAGCTTTCTTT.

This clonotype was seen at least ten times. This chain links TRBV7-9 with TRBJ2-7, with D perhaps TRBD2 (5 bases). The CDR3 is 12 residues long. Trimming left V 5 bases short and J 7 bases short, with 12 bases between. In germline, CDR1 is SEHNR, CDR2 FQNEAQ (reference sequence). Here the CDR3 DNA reads TGTGCCAGCAGCGTAGGACTGGGGGAGCAGTACTTC. It encodes CASSVGLGEQYF.

This clonotype was seen at least ten times. This chain connects TRBV7-2 to TRBJ1-4, with TRBD1 identical over 8 bases. CDR1 SGHTA and CDR2 FQGNSA come from the germline V gene. CDR3 size: 14 residues. V dropped 6 bases and J dropped 7; count of bases not matched to a gene: 7. This CDR3 reads CASSPDRGGEKLFF. The CDR3, as DNA: TGTGCCAGCAGTCCTGACAGGGGAGGTGAAAAACTGTTTTTT. Supplemented by reference TRBV7-2 and TRBJ1-4, the full variable domain reads GAGVSQSPSNKVTEKGKDVELRCDPISGHTALYWYRQSLGQGLEFLIYFQGNSAPDKSGLPSDRFSAERTGGSVSTLTIQRTQQEDSAVYLCASSPDRGGEKLFFGSGTQLSVL.

This clonotype was counted many times. The chain has TRBV5-1 and TRBJ1-4; D gene ambiguous. Germline CDR1 reads SGHRS; CDR2 reads YFSETQ. Trimming took 4 bases from V and 1 from J, leaving 5 bases between them. This CDR3 has 13 residues. The CDR3 coding sequence is TGCGCCAGCAGCCGAGGAACTAATGAAAAACTGTTTTTT. Protein: CASSRGTNEKLFF. Full variable domain (missing parts from reference TRBV5-1 and TRBJ1-4): KAGVTQTPRYLIKTRGQQVTLSCSPISGHRSVSWYQQTPGQGLQFLFEYFSETQRNKGNFPGRFSGRQFSNSRSEMNVSTLELGDSALYLCASSRGTNEKLFFGSGTQLSVL.

As regards this clonotype: A junction boundary mismatches the germline segment, possibly from a read error. CDR3 nucleotides: TGTGCCAGTAGCGTGGAGTTAGAACTAGCTGGGGGTACGCAGTATTTT. This sequence encodes CASSVELELAGGTQYF. The rearrangement uses TRBV9 and TRBJ2-3, with D maybe TRBD2 (6 bases). The CDR3 is made up of 16 amino acids. From germline, CDR1 is SGDLS and CDR2 YYNGEE.

This clonotype was seen repeatedly, ten times or more. The rearrangement joins TRBV28 to TRBJ2-5; D is ambiguous. Trimming left V 3 bases short and J 0 bases short, with 11 bases between. The CDR3 sequence is 15 residues long. Per germline, CDR1 MDHEN and CDR2 SYDVKM. CDR3 residues: CASSFAGKYQETQYF. CDR3 coding DNA: TGTGCCAGCAGTTTTGCAGGAAAGTACCAAGAGACCCAGTACTTC.

In its sample, this clonotype was seen many times. The chain links TRBV20-1 to TRBJ2-3, with D possibly being TRBD1 (5 bases). From germline, CDR1 is DFQATT and CDR2 SNEGSKA (reference sequence). The V and J ends lost 6 bases and 5 bases respectively, with 21 bases between them. The CDR3 extends over 15 amino acids. In DNA, the CDR3 is TGCAGTGCGCCGAATTCCGACAGATCGCTAGATACGCAGTATTTT. Translation gives CSAPNSDRSLDTQYF.

This clonotype occurred a few times. The chain combines TRBV25-1 with TRBJ2-5; possible D gene TRBD2, 5 bases. The CDR3 consists of 14 residues. The germline V and J ends were trimmed by 3 bases and 6 bases, with 14 bases remaining between them. CDR1 is MGHDK, CDR2 SYGVNS, per germline. CDR3 nucleotide sequence: TGTGCCAGCAGTGAGCCCAGGTGGAGGAAGACCCAGTACTTC. It codes for CASSEPRWRKTQYF.

This clonotype was seen ten or more times. This chain uses TRBV5-6 with TRBJ2-3; 7 bases match TRBD2. This CDR3 has 15 residues. CDR1 is SGHDT and CDR2 is YYEEEE in the germline V gene. J was trimmed by 2 bases and V by 4 bases; bases with no gene match: 7. CDR3 DNA: TGTGCCAGCAGCCGGCTAGCGGTCCCCACAGATACGCAGTATTTT. Translated: CASSRLAVPTDTQYF.

This clonotype was recorded at least ten times. J is TRBJ1-1 and V is TRBV28, with 7 bases aligning to TRBD1. This CDR3 is built from 14 residues. CDR1 is MDHEN, CDR2 SYDVKM, per germline. The V gene end was trimmed by 3 bases and the J gene end by 6 bases; junction bases not matched to a gene: 7. The CDR3 nucleotides are TGTGCCAGCAGTTTCTGGGCAGGGGGGTCTGAAGCTTTCTTT. Its translation is CASSFWAGGSEAFF.

This clonotype was observed at least ten times. This chain joins TRBV27 and TRBJ2-1; D unresolved. Per the germline V gene, CDR1 is MNHEY and CDR2 is SMNVEV (reference sequence). Trimming stripped 1 base from V and 0 bases from J, with 10 bases between. The CDR3 is 16 amino acids. This chain's CDR3 is CASSLFGRSSYNEQFF. In DNA form, the CDR3 reads TGTGCCAGCAGTTTATTTGGTAGGAGCTCCTACAATGAGCAGTTCTTC.